Listed below are T cell receptor beta chains from one sample, sequenced in a study of cytomegalovirus exposure and HLA in healthy donors. Data came from immunoSEQ multiplex PCR; TCRdb stores just in-frame clones and leaves some out. Seen here are 230,000 or so clones, 80% to 95% observed once, and the top ten hold about 1.7%. The sequenced material came from PBMCs. All receptors come from a girl aged 2 to 10 in good health and CMV-seronegative. CDR3s include the opening cysteine and the closing phenylalanine or tryptophan. A D gene is named only where the DNA matches it firmly. Clone size is stated in some rows and not others, as once, few, many or a class when expanded.

V	J	size	D	CDR3
TRBV29-1	TRBJ1-2	NA	NA	CSGSLAGSYGYTF
TRBV6-5	TRBJ2-7	NA	NA	CASSPPSGSSYEQYF
TRBV28	TRBJ2-1	NA	TRBD2	CASGLILAGRNEQFF
TRBV5-1	TRBJ2-7	NA	TRBD1	CASSLRGQGAALYEQYF
TRBV7-2	TRBJ2-7	NA	NA	CASSPAPASSYEQYF
TRBV30	TRBJ1-5	NA	NA	CAWTGTGTNDQPQHF
TRBV11-3	TRBJ1-5	NA	TRBD1	CASSLIQGPHSNQPQHF
TRBV7-6	TRBJ1-6	NA	TRBD1	CASSLGTGAEFGPLHF
TRBV19	TRBJ2-1	NA	TRBD2	CASSIKRGYNEQFF
TRBV9	TRBJ1-2	once	TRBD1	CASSVGTGGPYGYTF
TRBV29-1	TRBJ1-2	NA	TRBD1	CSALGTEYGYTF
TRBV5-5	TRBJ2-2	NA	NA	CASSPLGLLNTGELFF
TRBV5-6	TRBJ2-7	NA	NA	CASSQLTGHRTYEQYF
TRBV5-1	TRBJ2-2	NA	NA	CASRLGLNTGELFF
TRBV4-1	TRBJ2-1	NA	NA	CASSQLETNEQFF
TRBV6-1	TRBJ1-5	NA	TRBD1	CASSEEGRDRVPYQPQHF
TRBV10-1	NA	once	TRBD2	CASSEWSSGGYEQYF
TRBV19	TRBJ2-1	NA	TRBD1	CASKGTGPYNEQFF
TRBV2	TRBJ2-2	once	NA	CASTSGLSDTGELFF
TRBV6-5	TRBJ2-5	NA	NA	CASSRRSGEQYF
TRBV9	TRBJ2-7	NA	NA	CASSVSLPSVAYEQYF
TRBV1	TRBJ2-2	NA	NA	CTSSQADTGELFF
TRBV14	TRBJ1-6	NA	TRBD1	CASSPTPGQGAGSYNSPLHF
TRBV2	TRBJ1-3	NA	NA	CASSARGTSGNTIYF
TRBV29-1	TRBJ2-5	NA	NA	CSVSILFGEGETQYF
TRBV12-5	TRBJ2-3	NA	NA	CASALGRDTQYF
TRBV27	TRBJ1-5	NA	NA	CASSFIGADQPQHF
TRBV9	TRBJ1-2	NA	TRBD1	CASSVVGQGGGYTF
TRBV29-1	TRBJ2-7	once	TRBD2	CSVAQAGGPLQYF
TRBV6-1	TRBJ1-2	NA	NA	CASTERRANYGYTF
TRBV2	TRBJ2-7	NA	TRBD1	CASRGDRVVSYEQYF
TRBV28	TRBJ1-5	NA	TRBD1	CASSLGTGRESQPQHF
TRBV5-6	TRBJ2-7	once	NA	CASSLAIPWSGTGTNEQYF
TRBV19	TRBJ2-5	once	NA	CASSIGEEETQYF
TRBV19	TRBJ2-5	NA	NA	CASSIDGGQTQYF
TRBV5-1	TRBJ1-6	NA	NA	CASSFEVTFGYNSPLHF
TRBV11-2	TRBJ2-3	NA	TRBD2	CASSRLAGANTDTQYF
TRBV7-9	TRBJ2-1	once	TRBD2	CASIKPPIGTSAGEQFF
TRBV9	TRBJ1-1	NA	NA	CASSPPAGTEAFF
TRBV27	TRBJ2-7	NA	TRBD1	CASSLLWTGGYEQYF
TRBV6-4	TRBJ2-7	NA	TRBD2	CASSLRAGGGYEQYF
TRBV19	TRBJ2-1	NA	TRBD1	CASRTGDSPRGYNEQFF
TRBV11-3	TRBJ2-7	few	TRBD2	CASSESGGIGEQYF
TRBV7-6	TRBJ1-4	NA	NA	CASSPRIANEKLFF
TRBV15	TRBJ1-3	NA	NA	CATSREGGSADPSGNTIYF
TRBV18	TRBJ2-7	once	TRBD1	CASSRQGYEQYF
TRBV4-1	TRBJ2-7	NA	NA	CASSSPGRSAYEQYF
TRBV5-4	TRBJ2-1	NA	TRBD2	CASSLAGLAYNEQFF
TRBV10-2	TRBJ1-6	NA	TRBD1	CASSEAGTGASPLHF
TRBV29-1	TRBJ1-5	NA	TRBD1	CSVATGDGNQPQHF
TRBV18	TRBJ2-3	NA	TRBD2	CASSPVAGETDTQYF
TRBV5-1	TRBJ2-1	NA	TRBD2	CASSPGGQGPYNEQFF
TRBV10-2	TRBJ2-7	NA	TRBD2	CASSDAAGAYEQYF
TRBV5-1	TRBJ2-5	once	TRBD2	CASRGGVAANQETQYF
TRBV4-1	TRBJ2-3	NA	TRBD2	CASSQGLAGGSTDTQYF
TRBV27	TRBJ1-2	few	TRBD1	CATKGQVGVTNYGYTF
TRBV6-1	TRBJ2-7	few	TRBD1	CATGGQGASYEQYF
TRBV6-6	TRBJ1-2	NA	NA	CASSYSGHGYTF
TRBV5-1	TRBJ1-2	NA	TRBD1	CASSFGTVNYGYTF